Detailed here is one T cell receptor beta chain. The V and J ends lost 5 bases and 8 bases, in that order; junction bases with no gene match: 10. The length of the CDR3 is 14 residues. Germline CDR1 and CDR2: LNHDA and SQIVND (reference sequence). In the original workflow: Estimates of nucleated cell counts were drawn from the amplification of reference gene primers. Clones were sequenced by immunoSEQ multiplex PCR, and TCRdb holds only the in-frame ones, with some missing. Clone size and the V and J calls come from that table; the DNA yielded D and trimming. The table lists around 700,000 clones, just under 90% of them singletons. The data are from a study of blood T cell repertoires in COVID-19. Looking at the study overall: Spain, Italy and the United States supplied samples that represented acute and convalescent COVID-19. PBMCs, B-cell-depleted T cells, or T cells provided the cDNA or gDNA that made up the material.

The receptor's source is a woman between 18 and 29 years old with acute or convalescent COVID-19. The J gene is TRBJ2-7, the V gene TRBV19; 9 nucleotides match TRBD1. Sequenced input: peripheral blood. The CDR3 loop reads CASSATGGSAKQYF. The CDR3, as DNA: TGTGCCAGTAGTGCGACAGGGGGGAGCGCCAAGCAGTACTTC.